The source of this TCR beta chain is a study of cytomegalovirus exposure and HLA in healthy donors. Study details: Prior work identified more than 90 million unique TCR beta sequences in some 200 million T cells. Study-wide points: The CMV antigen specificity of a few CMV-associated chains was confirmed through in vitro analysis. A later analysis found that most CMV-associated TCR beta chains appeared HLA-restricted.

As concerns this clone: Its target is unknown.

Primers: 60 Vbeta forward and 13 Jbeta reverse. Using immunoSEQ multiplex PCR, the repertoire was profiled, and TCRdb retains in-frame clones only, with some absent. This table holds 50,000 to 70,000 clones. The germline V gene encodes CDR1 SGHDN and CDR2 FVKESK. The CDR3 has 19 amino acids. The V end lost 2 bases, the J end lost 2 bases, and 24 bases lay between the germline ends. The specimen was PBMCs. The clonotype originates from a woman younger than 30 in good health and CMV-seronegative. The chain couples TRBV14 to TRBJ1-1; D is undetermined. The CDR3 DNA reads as TGTGCCAGCAGCCAAAAACGAGAAAGATCAACCATACTTAACACTGAAGCTTTCTTT. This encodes CASSQKRERSTILNTEAFF.